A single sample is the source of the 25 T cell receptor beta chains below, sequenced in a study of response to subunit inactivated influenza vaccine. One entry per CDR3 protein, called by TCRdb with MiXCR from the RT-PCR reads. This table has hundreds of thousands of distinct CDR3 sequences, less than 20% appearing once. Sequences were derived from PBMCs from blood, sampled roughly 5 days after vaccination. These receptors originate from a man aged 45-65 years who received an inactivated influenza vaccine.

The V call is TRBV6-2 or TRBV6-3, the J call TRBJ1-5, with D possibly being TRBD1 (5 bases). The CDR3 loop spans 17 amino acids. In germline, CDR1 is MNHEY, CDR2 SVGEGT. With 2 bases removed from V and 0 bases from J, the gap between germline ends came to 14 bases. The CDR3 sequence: CASSYRDRTYSNQPQHF. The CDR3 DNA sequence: TGTGCCAGCAGTTACCGGGACCGTACCTATAGCAATCAGCCCCAGCATTTT.

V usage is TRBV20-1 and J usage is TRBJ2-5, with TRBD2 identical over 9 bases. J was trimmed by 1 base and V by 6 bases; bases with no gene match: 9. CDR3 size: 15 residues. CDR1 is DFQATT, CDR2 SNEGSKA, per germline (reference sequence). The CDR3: CSALGASGTQETQYF. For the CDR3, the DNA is TGCAGTGCATTGGGGGCTAGCGGGACCCAAGAGACCCAGTACTTC.

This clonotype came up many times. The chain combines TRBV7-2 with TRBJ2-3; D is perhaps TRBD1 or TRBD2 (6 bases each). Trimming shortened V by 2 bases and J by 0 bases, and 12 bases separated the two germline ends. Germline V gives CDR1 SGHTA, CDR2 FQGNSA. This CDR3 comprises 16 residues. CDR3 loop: CASSLLGGPSTDTQYF. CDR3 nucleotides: TGTGCCAGCAGCTTACTCGGGGGCCCTAGCACAGATACGCAGTATTTT. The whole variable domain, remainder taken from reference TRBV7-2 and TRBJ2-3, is GAGVSQSPSNKVTEKGKDVELRCDPISGHTALYWYRQSLGQGLEFLIYFQGNSAPDKSGLPSDRFSAERTGGSVSTLTIQRTQQEDSAVYLCASSLLGGPSTDTQYFGPGTRLTVL.

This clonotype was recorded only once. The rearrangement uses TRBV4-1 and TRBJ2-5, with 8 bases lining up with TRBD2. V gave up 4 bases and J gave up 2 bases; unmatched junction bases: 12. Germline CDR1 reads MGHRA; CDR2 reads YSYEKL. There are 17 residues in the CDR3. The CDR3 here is CASSLTSGGGRQETQYF. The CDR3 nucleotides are TGCGCCAGCAGCCTCACTAGCGGCGGGGGTCGGCAAGAGACCCAGTACTTC.

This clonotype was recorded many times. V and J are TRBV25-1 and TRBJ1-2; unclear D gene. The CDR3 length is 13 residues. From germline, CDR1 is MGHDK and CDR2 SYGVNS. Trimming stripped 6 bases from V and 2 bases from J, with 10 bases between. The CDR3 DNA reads TGTGCCAGCAGCTTTGAGTTAAACTATGGCTACACCTTC. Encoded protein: CASSFELNYGYTF.

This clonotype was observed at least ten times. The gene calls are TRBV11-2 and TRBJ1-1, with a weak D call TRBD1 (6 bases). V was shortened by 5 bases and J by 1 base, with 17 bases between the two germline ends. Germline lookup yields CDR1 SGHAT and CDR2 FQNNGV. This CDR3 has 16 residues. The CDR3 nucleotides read TGTGCCAGCAGCCCAGGGGCCGAACCATGGAACACTGAAGCTTTCTTT. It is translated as CASSPGAEPWNTEAFF.

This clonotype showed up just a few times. The CDR3 nucleotides read TGTGCCAGCAGCCAAGGGGGGCTCCAAAGCTCCTACAATGAGCAGTTCTTC. Its translation: CASSQGGLQSSYNEQFF. The chain uses TRBV4-2 and TRBJ2-1; possible D gene TRBD1, 6 bases. Between the trimmed V and J ends, which lost 1 base and 0 bases, there was a span of 13 bases. The CDR3 has 17 amino acids. CDR1 and CDR2 from the germline V gene are LGHNA and YNFKEQ.

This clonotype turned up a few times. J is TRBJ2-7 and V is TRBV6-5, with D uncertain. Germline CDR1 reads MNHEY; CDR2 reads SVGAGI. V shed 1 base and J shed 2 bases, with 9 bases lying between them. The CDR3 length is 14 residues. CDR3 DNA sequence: TGTGCCAGCAGTTACTTCCTGAACCCCTACGAGCAGTACTTC. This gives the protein CASSYFLNPYEQYF.

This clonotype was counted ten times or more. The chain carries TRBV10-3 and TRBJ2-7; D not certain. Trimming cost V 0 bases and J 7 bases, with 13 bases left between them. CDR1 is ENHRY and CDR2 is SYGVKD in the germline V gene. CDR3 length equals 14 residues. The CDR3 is CAISESYGVEEQYF. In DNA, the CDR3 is TGTGCCATCAGTGAGTCTTACGGAGTGGAAGAGCAGTACTTC.

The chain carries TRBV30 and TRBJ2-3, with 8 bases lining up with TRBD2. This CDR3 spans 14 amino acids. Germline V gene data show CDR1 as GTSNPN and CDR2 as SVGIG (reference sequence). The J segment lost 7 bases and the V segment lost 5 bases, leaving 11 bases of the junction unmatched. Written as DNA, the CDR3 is TGTGCCTGGGAAACGGGGGGGATCAGAAATACGCAGTATTTT. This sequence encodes CAWETGGIRNTQYF.

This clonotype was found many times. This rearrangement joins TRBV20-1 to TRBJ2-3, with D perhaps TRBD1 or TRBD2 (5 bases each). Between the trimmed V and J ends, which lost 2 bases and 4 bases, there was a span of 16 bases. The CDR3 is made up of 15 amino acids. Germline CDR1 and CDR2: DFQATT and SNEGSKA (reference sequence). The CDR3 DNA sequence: TGCAGTGCTAGAAATGAGGGGCCGGCCCCAGATACGCAGTATTTT. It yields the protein CSARNEGPAPDTQYF.

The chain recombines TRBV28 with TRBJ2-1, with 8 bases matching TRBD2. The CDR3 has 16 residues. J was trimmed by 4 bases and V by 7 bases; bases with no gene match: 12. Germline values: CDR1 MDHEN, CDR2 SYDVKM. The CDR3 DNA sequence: TGTGCCAGCATGAATAGCGGGAACGGTTATTACAATGAGCAGTTCTTC. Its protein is CASMNSGNGYYNEQFF.

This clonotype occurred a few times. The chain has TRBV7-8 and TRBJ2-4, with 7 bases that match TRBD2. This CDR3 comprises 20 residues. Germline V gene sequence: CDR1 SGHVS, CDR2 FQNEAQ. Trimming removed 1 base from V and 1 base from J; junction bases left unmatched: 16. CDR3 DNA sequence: TGTGCCAGCAGCTTAGACGCGCGGGGGACTGGTTATGGGGCCAAAAACATTCAGTACTTC. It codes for CASSLDARGTGYGAKNIQYF.

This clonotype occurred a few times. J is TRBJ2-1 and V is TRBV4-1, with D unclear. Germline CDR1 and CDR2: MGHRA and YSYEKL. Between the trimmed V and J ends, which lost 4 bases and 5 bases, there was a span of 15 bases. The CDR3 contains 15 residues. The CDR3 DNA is TGCGCCAGCAGCCCCCGGATAGCAGGAAACAATGAGCAGTTCTTC. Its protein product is CASSPRIAGNNEQFF.

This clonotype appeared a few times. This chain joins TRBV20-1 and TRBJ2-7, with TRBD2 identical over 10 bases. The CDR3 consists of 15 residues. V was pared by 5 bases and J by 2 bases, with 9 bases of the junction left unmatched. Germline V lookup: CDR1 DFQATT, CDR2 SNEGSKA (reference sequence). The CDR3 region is CSAFYLAGEPYEQYF. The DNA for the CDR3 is TGCAGTGCTTTCTACCTAGCGGGAGAGCCCTACGAGCAGTACTTC.

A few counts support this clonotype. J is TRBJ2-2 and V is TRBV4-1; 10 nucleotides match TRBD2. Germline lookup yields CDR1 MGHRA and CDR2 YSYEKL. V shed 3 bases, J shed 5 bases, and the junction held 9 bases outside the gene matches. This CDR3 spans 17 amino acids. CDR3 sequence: CASSQRIAGGPTGELFF. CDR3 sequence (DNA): TGCGCCAGCAGCCAGAGAATAGCGGGGGGTCCGACCGGGGAGCTGTTTTTT.

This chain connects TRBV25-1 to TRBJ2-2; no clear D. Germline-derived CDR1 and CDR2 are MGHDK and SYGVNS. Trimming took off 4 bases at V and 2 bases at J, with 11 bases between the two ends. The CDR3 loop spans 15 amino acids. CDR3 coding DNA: TGTGCCAGCAGTGTGACCGGGCGAAACACCGGGGAGCTGTTTTTT. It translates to CASSVTGRNTGELFF. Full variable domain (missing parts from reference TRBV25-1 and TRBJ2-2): EADIYQTPRYLVIGTGKKITLECSQTMGHDKMYWYQQDPGMELHLIHYSYGVNSTEKGDLSSESTVSRIRTEHFPLTLESARPSHTSQYLCASSVTGRNTGELFFGEGSRLTVL.

The CDR3 region is CACAGLAVTTDTQYF. DNA of the CDR3: TGTGCCTGTGCGGGACTAGCGGTAACCACAGATACGCAGTATTTT. The V gene is TRBV7-2, the J gene TRBJ2-3; 11 nucleotides match TRBD2. This CDR3 contains 15 residues. The germline V gene has CDR1 SGHTA and CDR2 FQGNSA. V gave up 11 bases and J gave up 2 bases; unmatched junction bases: 9.

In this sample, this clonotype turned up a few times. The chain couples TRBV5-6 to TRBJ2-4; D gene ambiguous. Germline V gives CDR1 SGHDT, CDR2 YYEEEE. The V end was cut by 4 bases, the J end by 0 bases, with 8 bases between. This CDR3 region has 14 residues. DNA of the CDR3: TGTGCCAGCAGCCCCGGACCAGCCAAAAACATTCAGTACTTC. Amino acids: CASSPGPAKNIQYF. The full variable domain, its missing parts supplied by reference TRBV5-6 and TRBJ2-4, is DAGVTQSPTHLIKTRGQQVTLRCSPKSGHDTVSWYQQALGQGPQFIFQYYEEEERQRGNFPDRFSGHQFPNYSSELNVNALLLGDSALYLCASSPGPAKNIQYFGAGTRLSVL.

CDR3: CASSLFLASTDTQYF. CDR3 DNA sequence: TGTGCCAGCAGCTTGTTTTTAGCGAGCACAGATACGCAGTATTTT. The chain recombines TRBV7-2 with TRBJ2-3; maybe TRBD2 (5 bases). V lost 3 bases to trimming and J lost 0 bases, with 10 bases between them. The CDR3 spans 15 residues. Germline values: CDR1 SGHTA, CDR2 FQGNSA.

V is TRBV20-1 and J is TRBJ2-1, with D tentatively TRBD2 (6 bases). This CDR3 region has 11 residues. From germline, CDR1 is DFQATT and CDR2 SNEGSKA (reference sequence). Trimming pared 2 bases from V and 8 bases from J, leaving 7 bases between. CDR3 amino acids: CSARRDYEQFF. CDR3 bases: TGCAGTGCTAGACGGGACTATGAGCAGTTCTTC.

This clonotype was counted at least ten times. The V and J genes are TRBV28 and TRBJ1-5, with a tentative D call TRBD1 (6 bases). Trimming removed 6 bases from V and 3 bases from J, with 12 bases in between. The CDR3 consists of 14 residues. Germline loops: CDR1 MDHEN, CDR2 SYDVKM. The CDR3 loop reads CASSLRGINQPQHF. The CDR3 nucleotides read TGTGCCAGCAGCCTAAGGGGGATCAATCAGCCCCAGCATTTT.

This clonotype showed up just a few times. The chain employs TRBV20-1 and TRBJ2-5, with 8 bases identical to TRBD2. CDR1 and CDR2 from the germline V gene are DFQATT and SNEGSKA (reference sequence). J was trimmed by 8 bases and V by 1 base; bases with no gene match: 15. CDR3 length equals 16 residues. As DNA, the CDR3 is TGCAGTGCTAGAGGTCCGAGCGGGGGCTACCCAGGAACCCAGTACTTC. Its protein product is CSARGPSGGYPGTQYF.

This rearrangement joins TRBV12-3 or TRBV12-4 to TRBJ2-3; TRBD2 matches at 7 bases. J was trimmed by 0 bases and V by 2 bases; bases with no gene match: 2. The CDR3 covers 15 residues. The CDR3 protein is CASSLPSGSTDTQYF. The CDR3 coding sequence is TGTGCCAGCAGTTTACCTAGCGGAAGCACAGATACGCAGTATTTT.

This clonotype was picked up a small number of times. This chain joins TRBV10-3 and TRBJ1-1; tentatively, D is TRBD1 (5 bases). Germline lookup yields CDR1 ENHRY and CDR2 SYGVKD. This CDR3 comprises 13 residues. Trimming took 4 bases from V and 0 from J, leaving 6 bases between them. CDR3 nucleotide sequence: TGTGCCATCAGTGTGGGGGTGAACACTGAAGCTTTCTTT. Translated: CAISVGVNTEAFF.